The rows below give T cell receptor beta chains drawn from one sample of a study of blood T cells in healthy people across ages. Using its own MiXCR run on the 5' RACE reads, TCRdb lists one record per CDR3 protein. The sample contains fewer than 800,000 distinct CDR3 sequences, roughly 25% of which appear only once. In addition, the sample was reused for a study of T cells of mothers and their children.

Sequences were obtained from blood. These receptors were collected from a boy under 18 in good health. CDR3s include the opening cysteine and the closing phenylalanine or tryptophan. The D gene is left open where the match is weak. Clone size, where shown, is once, few, many, or a class for clones that have expanded.

.	TRBV7-9	TRBD1	TRBJ1-2	CASSSGQGKDYGYTF	TGTGCCAGCAGCTCGGGACAGGGGAAAGACTATGGCTACACCTTC
.	TRBV2	TRBD2	TRBJ2-7	CASRTGGGGSYEQYF	TGTGCCAGCAGGACGGGAGGCGGGGGATCCTACGAGCAGTACTTC
few	TRBV28	TRBD2	TRBJ2-5	CASSLPGLGGFQQYF	TGTGCCAGCAGTCTACCGGGACTAGGGGGATTTCAGCAGTACTTC
.	TRBV29-1	.	TRBJ1-1	CSVVDQGGEAFF	TGCAGCGTTGTTGATCAAGGAGGTGAAGCTTTCTTT
.	TRBV7-9	.	TRBJ2-5	CASSLSPQGKETQYF	TGTGCCAGCAGCTTATCCCCCCAGGGCAAAGAGACCCAGTACTTC
.	TRBV12-3/TRBV12-4	TRBD2	TRBJ2-4	CASKAGVSIQYF	TGTGCCAGCAAAGCGGGAGTATCCATTCAGTACTTC
few	TRBV6-2/TRBV6-3	TRBD1	TRBJ1-1	CASMTGGTEAFF	TGTGCCAGCATGACAGGGGGCACTGAAGCTTTCTTT
.	TRBV3-1	TRBD1	TRBJ2-2	CASSQWGQGGTGELFF	TGTGCCAGCAGCCAATGGGGACAGGGAGGCACCGGGGAGCTGTTTTTT
few	TRBV24-1	.	TRBJ1-5	CATYSNQPQHF	TGTGCCACCTATAGCAATCAGCCCCAGCATTTT
few	TRBV29-1	.	TRBJ2-1	CSVEAGRVYNEQFF	TGCAGCGTTGAAGCGGGGAGAGTCTACAATGAGCAGTTCTTC
few	TRBV5-1	.	TRBJ2-7	CASSLAVTAPYEQYF	TGCGCCAGCAGCTTGGCTGTGACAGCGCCCTACGAGCAGTACTTC
few	TRBV6-1	.	TRBJ2-4	CASRNSGTKNIQYF	TGTGCCAGCAGGAATAGCGGAACCAAAAACATTCAGTACTTC
.	TRBV20-1	TRBD1	TRBJ2-7	CSASPTGNTYEQYF	TGCAGTGCTAGCCCGACAGGGAACACCTACGAGCAGTACTTC
.	TRBV4-1	.	TRBJ2-3	CASSHETGGSTDTQYF	TGCGCCAGCAGCCACGAGACCGGTGGGAGCACAGATACGCAGTATTTT